Described below is a single TCR beta chain sequence and its context. This entry belongs to a study of PD-L1 blockade in urothelial cancer. Looking at the study overall: Reported median T cell count for blood samples was 110,000 to 150,000.

Synthetic TCR analog templates were spiked into each PCR. Clones were read by immunoSEQ multiplex PCR, and TCRdb kept only the in-frame ones, dropping some. The sample holds approximately 71,000 clones, 65% to 85% seen once. The CDR3 has 12 amino acids. The ends were cut back, 6 bases at V and 4 bases at J, with 8 bases in the middle. CDR1 and CDR2 from the germline V gene are SGHKS and YYEKEE (reference sequence). As to time point: pretreatment peripheral blood. Patients in the study were battling locally advanced or metastatic urothelial carcinoma. This clonotype was obtained from a woman aged 65 to 85 with urothelial cancer. The V gene is TRBV5-5, the J gene TRBJ2-1; possible D gene TRBD2, 5 bases. Sequenced here: PBMCs, sampled around atezolizumab (anti-PD-L1) treatment. CDR3 in amino acids: CASTAGYNEQFF. In DNA form, the CDR3 reads TGTGCCAGCACCGCGGGTTACAATGAGCAGTTCTTC.